There are many counts of the clone carrying this T cell receptor (beta chain). The record originates from a study of neurological immune-mediated disorders. Overall study context: Of the approximately 35 patients who had multiple sclerosis, approximately 31 had the relapsing-remitting form and 3 had the secondary progressive form.

The cDNA was synthesized by 5'RACE incorporating 10-nucleotide random UMIs. TCRdb re-called the 5' RACE reads through MiXCR, storing one row per CDR3 protein. The sample lists tens of thousands of distinct CDR3 sequences, under 5% seen once, with about 2.6% in the top ten. The CDR3 is 15 amino acids. Germline V gives CDR1 MNHEY, CDR2 SVGEGT. The trim removed 6 bases at V and 3 bases at J, leaving 9 bases unmatched. Source material was 2 million unsorted PBMCs, stored at -80 °C in RNAlater. The V call is TRBV6-2 or TRBV6-3, the J call TRBJ2-7; TRBD2 agrees at 9 bases. Sequencing was performed on PBMCs. This receptor was taken from a man in his forties or fifties with multiple sclerosis. CDR3 coding DNA: TGTGCCAGCAGCGCCTATAGCGGGGGTCGCTACGAGCAGTACTTC. This sequence encodes CASSAYSGGRYEQYF.